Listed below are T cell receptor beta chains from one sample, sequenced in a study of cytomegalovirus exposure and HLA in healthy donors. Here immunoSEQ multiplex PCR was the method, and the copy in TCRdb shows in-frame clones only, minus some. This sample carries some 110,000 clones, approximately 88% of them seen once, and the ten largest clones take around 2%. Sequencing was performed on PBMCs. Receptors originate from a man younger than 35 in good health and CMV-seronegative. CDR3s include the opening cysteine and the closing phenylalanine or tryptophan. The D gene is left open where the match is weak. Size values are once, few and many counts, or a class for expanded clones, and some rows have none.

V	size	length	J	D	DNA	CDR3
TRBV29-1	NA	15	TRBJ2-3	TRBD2	TGCAGCGTAGTAGGGCTAGCGGGAGTCACAGATACGCAGTATTTT	CSVVGLAGVTDTQYF
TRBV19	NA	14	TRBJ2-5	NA	TGTGCCAGTAGGATCGGGGTTTTGGGAGAGACCCAGTACTTC	CASRIGVLGETQYF
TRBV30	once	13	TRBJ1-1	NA	TGTGCCTGGAGTCTTCAGGGGAACACTGAAGCTTTCTTT	CAWSLQGNTEAFF
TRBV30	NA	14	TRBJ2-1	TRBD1	TGTGCCTGGAGTGTACAGGGGGCGATCCATGAGCAGTTCTTC	CAWSVQGAIHEQFF
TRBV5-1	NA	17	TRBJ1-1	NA	TGCGCCAGCAGCTTTGCCCGCTCGCTCAAGGGAGCCACTGAAGCTTTCTTT	CASSFARSLKGATEAFF
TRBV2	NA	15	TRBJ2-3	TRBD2	TGTGCCAGCAGTGACATAGCGGGAGTCGGAGATACGCAGTATTTT	CASSDIAGVGDTQYF
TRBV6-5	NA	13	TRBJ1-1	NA	TGTGCCAGCAGTCAACAGAAGAACACTGAAGCTTTCTTT	CASSQQKNTEAFF
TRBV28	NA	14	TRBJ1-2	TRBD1	TGTGCCAGCAGTTACAGGGGGCGTAACTATGGCTACACCTTC	CASSYRGRNYGYTF
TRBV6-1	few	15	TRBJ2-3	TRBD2	TGTGCCAGCAGTGAACTAGCGGGACAAGCAGATACGCAGTATTTT	CASSELAGQADTQYF
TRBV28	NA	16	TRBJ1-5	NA	TGTGCCAGCAGTTTGCATCAGGTTAATATCGATCAGCCCCAGCATTTT	CASSLHQVNIDQPQHF
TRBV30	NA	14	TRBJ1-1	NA	TGTGCCTGGAGTGTGTTGCCCGGGAACACTGAAGCTTTCTTT	CAWSVLPGNTEAFF
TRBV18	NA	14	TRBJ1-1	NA	TGTGCCAGCTCACTGGACAGAGTGAACACTGAAGCTTTCTTT	CASSLDRVNTEAFF
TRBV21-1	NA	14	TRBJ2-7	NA	TGTGCCAGCAGCAGTGATCGCAGCTCCTACGAGCAGTACTTC	CASSSDRSSYEQYF
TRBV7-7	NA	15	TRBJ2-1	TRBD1	TGTGCCAGCAGCGCCAACCCCGGGACAGCGGCTGAGCAGTTCTTC	CASSANPGTAAEQFF
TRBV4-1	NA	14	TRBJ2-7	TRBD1	TGCGCCAGCAGCCAAGTGAGGGGGCCCTACGAGCAGTACTTC	CASSQVRGPYEQYF
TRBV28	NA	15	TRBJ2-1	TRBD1	TGTGCCAGCAGCCCAGGGACAGGGGATTACAATGAGCAGTTCTTC	CASSPGTGDYNEQFF
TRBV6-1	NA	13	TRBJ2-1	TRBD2	TGTGCCAGCAGTGGGCGGGGGGGCTATGAGCAGTTCTTC	CASSGRGGYEQFF
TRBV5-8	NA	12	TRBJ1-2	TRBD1	TGTGCCAGCGGCGGGACAGCAACTGGCTACACCTTC	CASGGTATGYTF
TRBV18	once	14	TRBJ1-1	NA	TGTGCCAGCTCACCACGGGGCGAGAACACTGAAGCTTTCTTT	CASSPRGENTEAFF
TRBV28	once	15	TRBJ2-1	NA	TGTGCCAGCAGTTTAGGAGGAGTCTCACCTAATGAGCAGTTCTTC	CASSLGGVSPNEQFF
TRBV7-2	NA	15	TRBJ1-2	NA	TGTGCCAGCAGCGAGGACAAAGTATCTAACTATGGCTACACCTTC	CASSEDKVSNYGYTF
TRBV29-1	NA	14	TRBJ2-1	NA	TGCAGCGTCGTCAAGGCAGGGTCCTCGAGTGAGCAGTTCTTC	CSVVKAGSSSEQFF